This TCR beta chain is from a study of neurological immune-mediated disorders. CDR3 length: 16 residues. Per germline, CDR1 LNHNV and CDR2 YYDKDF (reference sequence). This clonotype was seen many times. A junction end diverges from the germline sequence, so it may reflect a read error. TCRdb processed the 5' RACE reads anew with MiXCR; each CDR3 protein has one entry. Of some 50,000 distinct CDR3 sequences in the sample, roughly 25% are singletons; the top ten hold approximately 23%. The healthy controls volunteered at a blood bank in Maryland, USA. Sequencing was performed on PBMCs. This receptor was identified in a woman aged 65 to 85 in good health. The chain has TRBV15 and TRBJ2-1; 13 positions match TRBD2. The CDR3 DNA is TGTGCCACCAGCGGAGAGACTAGCGGGAGGCCCTATGAGCAGTTCTTC. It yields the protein CATSGETSGRPYEQFF.